This TCR beta chain was recovered during a study of breast tumors, draining lymph nodes, adjacent tissues. The lymph nodes were axillary draining lymph nodes from breast cancer patients. Via MiXCR, TCRdb re-called the multiplex PCR reads, giving one row per CDR3 protein. The sample consists of 150,000 to 200,000 distinct CDR3 sequences, 33% of them appearing once. Germline assignment: CDR1 SGHVS and CDR2 FNYEAQ. This CDR3 region has 17 residues. Trimming pared 1 base from V and 0 bases from J, leaving 13 bases between. Whole-study findings and limits: Compared with lymph nodes, tumors were less diverse; compared with nontumor tissue, more. The data were judged consistent with most tumor T cells coming from lymph node and expanding in tumor. Luminal-like breast cancer showed significantly higher tumor–nontumor repertoire similarity than basal-like. The lymph node origin of tumor T cells was framed as consistent with a hypothesis, not demonstrated.

This clonotype was picked up many times. The antigen is unknown. The chain recombines TRBV7-6 with TRBJ1-3; D possibly corresponds to TRBD1 (5 bases). The clonotype comes from a female donor with breast cancer. Some clones in this sample may be carry-over from other donors' samples. Material: axillary lymph node tissue. CDR3 nucleotide sequence: TGTGCCAGCAGCTTAGGGGGCGGAGGGAACTCTGGAAACACCATATATTTT. Amino acid sequence: CASSLGGGGNSGNTIYF.